The clone carrying this T cell receptor (beta chain) was observed many times. The antigen is unknown. The hyperthyroidism patients had a new diagnosis of under 2 months' duration and were aged 18 to 65. Reliance was placed on clinical symptoms, serum thyroxine, TRAb, thyroid ultrasound and orbital computed tomography for diagnosis. The data stem from a study of Graves' ophthalmopathy and Graves' hyperthyroidism. The CDR3 has 16 amino acids. Deletions cut 4 bases from V and 4 bases from J, with 19 bases between. Germline CDR1 SGHAT, CDR2 FQDESV (reference sequence). Findings and caveats of the study: Ophthalmopathy was separated from stable hyperthyroidism by a 13-signature model with 87.88% sensitivity and around 81% specificity.

The study amplified TCR beta CDR3 regions using RNA transcripts. HTBI-primed first-round RT-PCR preceded second-round multiplex PCR. MiXCR, run by TCRdb on the multiplex PCR reads, gives a single entry per CDR3 protein. The sample has about 370,000 distinct CDR3 sequences, about 17% seen once. The rearrangement links TRBV11-1 to TRBJ1-1; D not resolved. The source material was peripheral blood. The receptor was derived from an adult woman with stable Graves' hyperthyroidism. In DNA form, the CDR3 reads TGTGCCAGCAGCTCCCGAGGCAACAGAGGGAGCACTGAAGCTTTCTTT. This codes for CASSSRGNRGSTEAFF.